A single TCR beta chain is shown here with its context. The antigen is not known. One junction end does not reproduce the germline sequence, and a read error may be involved. This sample is drawn from a study of blood T cells in healthy people across ages. Whole-study results and caveats: Estimated diversity that came from one million T cells was considered an underestimate.

PBMCs, at least 7 million per sample, were isolated. Per sample, extraction of total RNA gave at least 5.5 micrograms in every case. The CDR3 has 14 residues. Germline assignment: CDR1 DFQATT and CDR2 SNEGSKA (reference sequence). A J-beta primer mix and a sample-barcoded 5' primer were used in a second PCR of roughly 7 to 12 cycles. Tags on each cDNA molecule came from a template-switch adaptor with 12 random nucleotides. TCRdb re-derived calls from the 5' RACE reads in MiXCR, one entry per CDR3 protein. This sample has about 1.7 million distinct CDR3 sequences, with 25% to 30% found just once. The chain couples TRBV20-1 to TRBJ2-1; D perhaps matches TRBD2 (6 bases). Input material: blood. This clonotype originated in a woman aged 30 to 39 in good health. For the CDR3, the DNA is TGCAGTGCTAGCGCCGGGAGCTCCTTCAATGAGCAGTTCTTC. This sequence encodes CSASAGSSFNEQFF.